The entry below gives a single TCR beta chain sequence along with its context. Antigen specificity is unknown. The sample is drawn from a study of T cell repertoires in cytomegalovirus infection. Across the study: The authors relied on CMV epitopes, both recently identified HLA-C-restricted and well-studied HLA-B-restricted. Study conclusions and caveats: The study found HLA-C-restricted CMV-specific TCR beta clonotypes dominating the ex vivo response.

Trimming removed 7 bases at V and 0 bases at J, with 9 bases between. The CDR3 extends over 13 amino acids. The germline gives CDR1 MNHNS, CDR2 SASEGT. MiXCR, run by TCRdb on the reads, gives a single entry per CDR3 protein. Of around 99,000 distinct CDR3 sequences in the sample, around 29% were seen once. The rearrangement joins TRBV6-1 to TRBJ1-1; D is undetermined. This sequence originates from a human donor in good health (CMV status not recorded). Some clones in this sample may be carry-over from other donors' samples. Specimen: CD8+ T cells from cultured PBMCs, collected from culture after CMV antigen stimulation. The CDR3 nucleotides read TGTGCCAGCACCTATTTTCTGAACACTGAAGCTTTCTTT. Translating gives CASTYFLNTEAFF.